This TCR beta chain originates from a study of blood T cell repertoires in COVID-19. Study-level background: The samples span acute and convalescent COVID-19 from the United States, Italy and Spain.

Looked up from germline, CDR1 is SGDLS and CDR2 is YYNGEE. The length of the CDR3 is 14 residues. Trimming removed 7 bases from V and 0 bases from J, with 11 bases in between. Assay used: immunoSEQ multiplex PCR; TCRdb lists only in-frame clones, some missing. The sample includes under 300,000 clones, around 86% of them seen just once. The clonotype originates from a woman aged 40 to 50 who had recovered from COVID-19. Material for sequencing was PBMCs or T cells enriched from blood (not recorded which). The chain recombines TRBV9 with TRBJ1-3; no firm D call. The CDR3 region is CASGTAGSGNTIYF. Written as DNA, the CDR3 is TGTGCCAGCGGTACTGCGGGCTCTGGAAACACCATATATTTT.